A single T cell receptor beta chain is shown here with its context. Its antigen is undetermined. The data belong to a study of cytomegalovirus exposure and HLA in healthy donors. Whole-study findings and limits: Later analysis revealed greater clonal expansion in HLA-associated TCR beta chains than in equally common others. Later analysis demonstrated an association between a missense DCLRE1C variant and TCR beta V- and J-gene trimming. The authors enumerated 164 TCR beta chains as linked to cytomegalovirus. Testing in vitro showed a few CMV-associated chains specific for CMV antigens.

Trimming took off 0 bases at V and 5 bases at J, with 13 bases between the two ends. The CDR3 spans 15 residues. Germline assignment: CDR1 LNHDA and CDR2 SQIVND (reference sequence). PCR was performed using 60 Vbeta and 13 Jbeta primers. Data came from immunoSEQ multiplex PCR; TCRdb stores just in-frame clones and leaves some out. The table records approximately 54,000 clones, approximately 86% of them present only once. The rearrangement uses TRBV19 and TRBJ1-2, with D possibly matching TRBD1 (5 bases). The TCR comes from a woman aged 18-29 years in good health and CMV-seronegative. The specimen sequenced was PBMCs. In DNA form, the CDR3 reads TGTGCCAGTAGTATAGAAGGGGTAACGATGTATGGCTACACCTTC. It is translated as CASSIEGVTMYGYTF.